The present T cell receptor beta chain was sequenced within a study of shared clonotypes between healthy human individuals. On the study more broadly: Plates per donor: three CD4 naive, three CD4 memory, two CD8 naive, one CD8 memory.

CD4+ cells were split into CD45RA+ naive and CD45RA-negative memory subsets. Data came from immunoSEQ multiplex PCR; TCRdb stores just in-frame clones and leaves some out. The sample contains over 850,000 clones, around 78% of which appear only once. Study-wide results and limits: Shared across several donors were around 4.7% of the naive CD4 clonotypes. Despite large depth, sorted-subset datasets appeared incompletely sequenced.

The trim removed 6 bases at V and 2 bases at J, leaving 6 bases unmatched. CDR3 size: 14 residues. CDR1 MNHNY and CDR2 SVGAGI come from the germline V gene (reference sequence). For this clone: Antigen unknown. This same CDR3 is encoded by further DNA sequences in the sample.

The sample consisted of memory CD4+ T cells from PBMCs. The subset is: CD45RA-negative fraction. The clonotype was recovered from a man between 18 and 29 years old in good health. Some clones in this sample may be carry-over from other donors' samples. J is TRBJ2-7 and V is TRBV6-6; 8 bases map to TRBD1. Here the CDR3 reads CASSYGQGTYEQYF. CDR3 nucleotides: TGTGCCAGCAGCTACGGACAGGGTACCTACGAGCAGTACTTC.